This T cell receptor beta chain stems from a study of T cell repertoires in cytomegalovirus infection. As for the study in general: Newly reported HLA-C-restricted and thoroughly characterized HLA-B-restricted CMV epitopes were employed. Shared public TCR beta signatures pointed to both CMV infection and a matching HLA type. Findings and limits, study-wide: CMV carriers with the relevant HLA were identified by cumulative public TCR beta family frequency. CMV-specific HLA-C-restricted TCR beta clonotypes dominated the ex vivo response.

TCRdb called the reads again in MiXCR, with one record for every CDR3 protein. The sample contains about 280,000 distinct CDR3 sequences, around 20% of which appear only once. Comment on this clonotype: Antigen: not known.

J lost 3 bases, V lost 4 bases, and 15 bases had no gene match. The CDR3 runs to 17 residues. Germline assignment: CDR1 SGHDT and CDR2 YYEEEE. The chain combines TRBV5-6 with TRBJ2-7; 8 nucleotides align to TRBD1. This receptor was obtained from a human donor in good health (CMV status not recorded). Some clones in this sample may be carry-over from other donors' samples. The sequencing used cultured PBMCs, collected from culture after CMV antigen stimulation. CDR3 region: CASSPRVITGQGYEQYF. CDR3 nucleotide sequence: TGTGCCAGCAGCCCGAGGGTGATCACTGGACAGGGCTACGAGCAGTACTTC.